This T cell receptor beta chain stems from a study of human T cells and chemical hapten exposure. The CDR3 is made up of 15 amino acids. The germline V gene has CDR1 GTSNPN and CDR2 SVGIG (reference sequence). The J segment lost 4 bases and the V segment lost 1 base, leaving 8 bases of the junction unmatched. Time point indicated: patch test 3, about 24 weeks after DPC sensitization. Treatment denoted: therapeutic diphenylcyclopropenone sensitization with weekly scalp DPC. In TCRdb, the RACE reads were re-called with MiXCR into one record per CDR3 protein. The sample lists about 90,000 distinct CDR3 sequences; around 9.9% were seen once. In this sample, this clonotype turned up many times. Antigen: not known. General study findings and limits: The donor cohort had alopecia, so its immune response may not match that of healthy people.

The specimen comprised whole blood, sampled in connection with sensitization to the hapten diphenylcyclopropenone (DPC). The V call is TRBV30, the J call TRBJ1-1, with 8 bases aligning to TRBD1. This TCR was recovered from a woman aged 25-40 years with alopecia areata. Some clones in this sample may be carry-over from other donors' samples. The CDR3: CAWSALRQGPTEAFF. The CDR3 DNA is TGTGCCTGGAGTGCCCTTCGACAGGGGCCCACTGAAGCTTTCTTT.